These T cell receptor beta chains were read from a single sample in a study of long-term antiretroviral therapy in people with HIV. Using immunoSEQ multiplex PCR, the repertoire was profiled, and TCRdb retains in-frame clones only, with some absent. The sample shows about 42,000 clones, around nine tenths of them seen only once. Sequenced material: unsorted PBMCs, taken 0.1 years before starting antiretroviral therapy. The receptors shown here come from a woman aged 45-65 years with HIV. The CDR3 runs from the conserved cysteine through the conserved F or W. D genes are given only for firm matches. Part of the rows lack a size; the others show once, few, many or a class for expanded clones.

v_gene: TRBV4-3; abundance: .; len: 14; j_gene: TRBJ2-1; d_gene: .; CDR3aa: CASSQDAGGNEQFF; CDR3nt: TGCGCCAGCAGCCAAGATGCCGGAGGCAATGAGCAGTTCTTC
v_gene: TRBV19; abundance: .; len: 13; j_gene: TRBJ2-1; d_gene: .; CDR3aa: CASSISSYNEQFF; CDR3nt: TGTGCCAGTAGTATCTCATCCTACAATGAGCAGTTCTTC
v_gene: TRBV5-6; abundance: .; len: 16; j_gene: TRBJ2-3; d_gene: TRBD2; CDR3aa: CASSLVTRGATDTQYF; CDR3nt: TGTGCCAGCAGCTTGGTGACGCGGGGGGCCACAGATACGCAGTATTTT
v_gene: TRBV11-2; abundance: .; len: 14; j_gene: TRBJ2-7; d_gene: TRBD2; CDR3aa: CASSNRWGGYEQYF; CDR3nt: TGTGCCAGCAGCAATAGGTGGGGGGGCTACGAGCAGTACTTC
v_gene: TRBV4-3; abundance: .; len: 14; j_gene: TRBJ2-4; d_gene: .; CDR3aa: CASSQDLTGSIQYF; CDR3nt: TGCGCCAGCAGCCAAGATCTGACAGGATCCATTCAGTACTTC
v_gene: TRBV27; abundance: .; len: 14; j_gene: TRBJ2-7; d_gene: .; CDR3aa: CASSLRGPSYEQYF; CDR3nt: TGTGCCAGCAGTTTACGGGGGCCCTCCTACGAGCAGTACTTC
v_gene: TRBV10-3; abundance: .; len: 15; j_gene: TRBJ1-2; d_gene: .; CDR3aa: CAIRSEASYYYGYTF; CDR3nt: TGTGCCATCAGGTCCGAGGCCAGCTATTACTATGGCTACACCTTC
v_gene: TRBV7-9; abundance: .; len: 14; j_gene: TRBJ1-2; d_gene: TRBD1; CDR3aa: CASSSEGASNGYTF; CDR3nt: TGTGCCAGCAGCTCGGAGGGGGCGTCAAATGGCTACACCTTC
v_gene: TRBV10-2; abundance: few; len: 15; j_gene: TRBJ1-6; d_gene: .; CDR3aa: CASSVQSGGNSPLHF; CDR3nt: TGCGCCAGCAGTGTTCAGAGCGGGGGCAATTCACCCCTCCACTTT
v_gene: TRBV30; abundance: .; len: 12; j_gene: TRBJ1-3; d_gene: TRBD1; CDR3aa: CALRGPGNTIYF; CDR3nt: TGTGCCTTAAGGGGGCCTGGAAACACCATATATTTT
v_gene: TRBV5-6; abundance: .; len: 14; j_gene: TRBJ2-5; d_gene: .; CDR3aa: CASSSGGLVWAQYF; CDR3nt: TGTGCCAGCAGCTCGGGGGGCCTTGTTTGGGCCCAGTACTTC
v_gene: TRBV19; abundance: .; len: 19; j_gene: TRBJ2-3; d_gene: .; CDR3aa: CASSIWGRRGASSTDTQYF; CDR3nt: TGTGCCAGTAGTATTTGGGGCCGGCGCGGGGCGTCTAGTACAGATACGCAGTATTTT
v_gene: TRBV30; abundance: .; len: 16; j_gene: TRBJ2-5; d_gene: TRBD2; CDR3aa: CAWSDEGSGARETQYF; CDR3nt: TGTGCCTGGAGTGACGAGGGTAGCGGGGCTCGAGAGACCCAGTACTTC
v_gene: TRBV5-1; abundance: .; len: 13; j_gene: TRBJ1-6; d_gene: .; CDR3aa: CASSRVLNSPLHF; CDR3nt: TGCGCCAGCAGCCGGGTCCTTAATTCACCCCTCCACTTT
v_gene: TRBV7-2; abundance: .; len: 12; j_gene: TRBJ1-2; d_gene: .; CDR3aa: CASSLGQGDYTF; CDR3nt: TGTGCCAGCAGCTTAGGGCAGGGAGACTACACCTTC
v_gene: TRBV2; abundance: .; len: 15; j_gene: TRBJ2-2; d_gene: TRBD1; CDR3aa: CASSGQGAVTGELFF; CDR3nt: TGTGCCAGCAGTGGACAGGGGGCCGTCACCGGGGAGCTGTTTTTT
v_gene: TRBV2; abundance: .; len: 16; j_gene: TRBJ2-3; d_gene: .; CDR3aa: CASSPFGRGSTDTQYF; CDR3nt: TGTGCCAGCAGCCCGTTCGGCAGGGGTAGCACAGATACGCAGTATTTT
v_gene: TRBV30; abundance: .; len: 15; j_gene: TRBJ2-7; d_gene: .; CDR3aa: CACERPPRGRYEQYF; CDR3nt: TGTGCCTGTGAAAGGCCTCCTCGGGGCCGCTACGAGCAGTACTTC
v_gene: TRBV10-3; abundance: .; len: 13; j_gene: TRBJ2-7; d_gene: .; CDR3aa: CASRNRDNYEQYF; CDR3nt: TGTGCCTCAAGAAACAGGGATAACTACGAGCAGTACTTC
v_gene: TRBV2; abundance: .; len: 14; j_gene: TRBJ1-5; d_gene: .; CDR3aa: CASRGPPVVQPQHF; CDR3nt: TGTGCCAGCAGGGGACCGCCTGTCGTACAGCCCCAGCATTTT
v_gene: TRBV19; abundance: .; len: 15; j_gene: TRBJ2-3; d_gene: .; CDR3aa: CASRQGLMSADTQYF; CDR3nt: TGTGCCAGCCGGCAAGGCCTGATGAGCGCAGATACGCAGTATTTT
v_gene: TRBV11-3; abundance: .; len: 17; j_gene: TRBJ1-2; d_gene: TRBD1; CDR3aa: CASSSITLTGGKYGYTF; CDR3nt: TGTGCCAGCAGCTCCATCACTCTGACAGGGGGCAAGTATGGCTACACCTTC